This TCR beta chain stems from a study of cytomegalovirus exposure and HLA in healthy donors. Study overall: In a later analysis, it was reported that the approximately 110 validation repertoires had been produced on the same platform as the 500 to 750 repertoires belonging to the first cohort.

Overall study findings and caveats: Under in vitro conditions, a few CMV-associated chains were confirmed as specific for CMV antigens. The study put some 150 TCR beta chains on its list as cytomegalovirus-associated. Cytomegalovirus status, reportedly, was diagnosed with high specificity and sensitivity by the classifier.

The CDR3 is made up of 12 amino acids. Germline CDR1 LNHNV, CDR2 YYDKDF (reference sequence). V dropped 2 bases and J dropped 3 bases, with 4 bases sitting between them. Assay used: immunoSEQ multiplex PCR; TCRdb lists only in-frame clones, some missing. The sample consists of about 64,000 clones, around 90% of them appearing once. About this clone itself: The antigen is not known.

The chain has TRBV15 and TRBJ1-2; D call uncertain. The TCR originated in a woman aged 18-29 years in good health and CMV-seronegative. The specimen sequenced was PBMCs. Here the CDR3 reads CATSRSDYGYTF. The CDR3 DNA sequence: TGTGCCACCAGCAGATCAGACTATGGCTACACCTTC.